Below are 7 T cell receptor beta chains sequenced from a single sample in a study of cytomegalovirus exposure and HLA in healthy donors. Primers: 60 Vbeta forward and 13 Jbeta reverse. Generated by immunoSEQ multiplex PCR, the TCRdb table keeps only in-frame clones and is missing some. The sample lists some 180,000 clones, about 83% occurring once. The sequencing input was PBMCs. Every receptor here comes from a man aged 35 to 55 in good health and CMV-seropositive.

This sequence joins TRBV18 and TRBJ1-1; 10 bases align to TRBD1. After removal of 4 bases from V and 7 bases from J, the junction contained 3 bases not matched to a gene. CDR1 KGHSH and CDR2 LQKENI come from the germline V gene. The CDR3 length is 13 residues. CDR3 sequence: CASSLDRGYEAFF. The CDR3 DNA is TGTGCCAGCTCACTGGACAGGGGGTATGAAGCTTTCTTT.

The gene calls are TRBV9 and TRBJ2-2, with 10 bases lining up with TRBD2. Looked up from germline, CDR1 is SGDLS and CDR2 is YYNGEE. Trimming at V came to 2 bases and at J to 2 bases, leaving 6 bases not matched to a gene. This CDR3 is 17 amino acids long. The CDR3 bases are TGTGCCAGCAGCGTCAAGAGGACTAGCGGTAACACCGGGGAGCTGTTTTTT. Encoded protein: CASSVKRTSGNTGELFF.

This clone was seen once. The V gene is TRBV5-1, the J gene TRBJ2-3, with a weak D call TRBD2 (5 bases). The germline V gene encodes CDR1 SGHRS and CDR2 YFSETQ. V was cut by 0 bases and J by 4 bases, with 9 bases left in between. The CDR3 is made up of 14 amino acids. The CDR3 is CASSLVPGSDTQYF. The CDR3 DNA follows: TGCGCCAGCAGCTTGGTTCCGGGGTCAGATACGCAGTATTTT.

J is TRBJ2-1 and V is TRBV4-1, with TRBD2 identical over 14 bases. V dropped 1 base and J dropped 8; count of bases not matched to a gene: 4. The germline V gene has CDR1 MGHRA and CDR2 YSYEKL. The CDR3 runs 16 residues. The DNA of the CDR3 is TGCGCCAGCAGCCAAGCCGGGACTAGCGGGAGCGATGAGCAGTTCTTC. It encodes CASSQAGTSGSDEQFF.

The chain links TRBV18 to TRBJ2-7, with TRBD2 identical over 10 bases. CDR1 is KGHSH, CDR2 LQKENI, per germline. The CDR3 runs to 14 residues. J lost 4 bases, V lost 0 bases, and 0 bases had no gene match. The CDR3 DNA follows: TGTGCCAGCTCACCACCTAGCGGGAGGTACGAGCAGTACTTC. It specifies CASSPPSGRYEQYF.

The V and J genes are TRBV7-2 and TRBJ1-1; 8 bases map to TRBD1. Germline V CDR1 and CDR2: SGHTA, FQGNSA. Trimming at V came to 5 bases and at J to 4 bases, leaving 3 bases not matched to a gene. This CDR3 contains 13 residues. CDR3 nucleotides: TGTGCCAGCAGCCCAGGGGGCTTCACTGAAGCTTTCTTT. Translated, it gives CASSPGGFTEAFF.

V gene TRBV5-6 combines with J gene TRBJ1-5, with D maybe TRBD1 (6 bases). CDR3 length: 14 amino acids. Germline-derived CDR1 and CDR2 are SGHDT and YYEEEE. The V end was cut by 2 bases, the J end by 4 bases, with 10 bases between. CDR3 amino acids: CASSFFRGNQPQHF. The DNA of the CDR3 is TGTGCCAGCAGCTTCTTCAGGGGTAATCAGCCCCAGCATTTT.